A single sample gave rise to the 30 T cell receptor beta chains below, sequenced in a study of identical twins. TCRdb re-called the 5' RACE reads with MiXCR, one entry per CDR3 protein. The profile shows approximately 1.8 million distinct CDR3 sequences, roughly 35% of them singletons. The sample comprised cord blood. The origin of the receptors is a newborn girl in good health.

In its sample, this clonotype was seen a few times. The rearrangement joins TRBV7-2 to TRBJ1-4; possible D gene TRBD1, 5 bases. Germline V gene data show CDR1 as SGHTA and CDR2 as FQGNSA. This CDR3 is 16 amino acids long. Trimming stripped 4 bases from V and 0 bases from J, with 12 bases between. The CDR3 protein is CASSSDRFTTNEKLFF. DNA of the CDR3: TGTGCCAGCAGCTCCGACAGATTCACAACTAATGAAAAACTGTTTTTT.

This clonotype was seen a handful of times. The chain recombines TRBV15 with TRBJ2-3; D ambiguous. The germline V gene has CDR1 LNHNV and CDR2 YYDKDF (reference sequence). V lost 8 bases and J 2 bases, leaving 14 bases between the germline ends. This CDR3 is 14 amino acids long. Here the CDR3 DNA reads TGTGCCACCCGGATACAGCCTCACACAGATACGCAGTATTTT. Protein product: CATRIQPHTDTQYF.

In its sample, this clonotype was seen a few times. CDR3 amino acids: CTSSQDLGGWNQPQHF. In nucleotides, the CDR3 is TGCACCAGCAGCCAAGACCTGGGGGGTTGGAATCAGCCCCAGCATTTT. The chain employs TRBV1 and TRBJ1-5. TRBV1 is tagged as a pseudogene. This CDR3 is built from 16 residues.

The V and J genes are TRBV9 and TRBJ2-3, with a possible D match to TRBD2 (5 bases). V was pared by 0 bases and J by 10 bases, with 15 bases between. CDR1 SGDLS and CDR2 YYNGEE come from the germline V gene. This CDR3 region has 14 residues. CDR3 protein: CASSVGLAEDAQYF. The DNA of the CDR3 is TGTGCCAGCAGCGTAGGGCTAGCTGAGGATGCGCAGTATTTT. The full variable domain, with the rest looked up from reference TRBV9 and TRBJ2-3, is DSGVTQTPKHLITATGQRVTLRCSPRSGDLSVYWYQQSLDQGLQFLIQYYNGEERAKGNILERFSAQQFPDLHSELNLSSLELGDSALYFCASSVGLAEDAQYFGPGTRLTVL.

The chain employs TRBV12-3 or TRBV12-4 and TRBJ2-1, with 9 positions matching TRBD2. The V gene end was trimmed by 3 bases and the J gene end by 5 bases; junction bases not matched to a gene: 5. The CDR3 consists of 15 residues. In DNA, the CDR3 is TGTGCCAGCAGTTTCGGCGGGAGGGCCAACAATGAGCAGTTCTTC. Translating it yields CASSFGGRANNEQFF.

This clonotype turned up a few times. The CDR3 loop is CSARGAGANQPQHF. The DNA for the CDR3 is TGCAGTGCTAGAGGTGCGGGGGCCAATCAGCCCCAGCATTTT. The gene calls are TRBV20-1 and TRBJ1-5; D might be TRBD1 (6 bases). CDR1 is DFQATT, CDR2 SNEGSKA, per germline (reference sequence). Trimming pared 1 base from V and 3 bases from J, leaving 10 bases between. The CDR3 covers 14 residues.

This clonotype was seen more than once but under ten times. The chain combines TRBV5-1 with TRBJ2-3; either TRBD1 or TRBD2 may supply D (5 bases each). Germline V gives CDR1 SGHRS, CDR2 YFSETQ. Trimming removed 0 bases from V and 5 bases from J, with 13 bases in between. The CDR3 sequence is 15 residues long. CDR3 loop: CASSLGGPVGDTQYF. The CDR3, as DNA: TGCGCCAGCAGCTTGGGGGGACCGGTAGGAGATACGCAGTATTTT.

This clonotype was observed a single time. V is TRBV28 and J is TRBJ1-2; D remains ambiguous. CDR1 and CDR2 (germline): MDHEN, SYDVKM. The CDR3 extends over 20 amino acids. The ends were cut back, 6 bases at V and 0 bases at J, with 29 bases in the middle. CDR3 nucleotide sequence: TGTGCCAGCAGCCGCGCGGTTTTAAGGGTGCAGCCAAAGGCTAACTATGGCTACACCTTC. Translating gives CASSRAVLRVQPKANYGYTF.

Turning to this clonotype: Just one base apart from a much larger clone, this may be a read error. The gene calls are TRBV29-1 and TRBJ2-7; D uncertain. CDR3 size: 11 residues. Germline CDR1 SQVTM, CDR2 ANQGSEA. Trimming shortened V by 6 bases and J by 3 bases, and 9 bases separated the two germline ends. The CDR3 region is CSVETVYEQYF. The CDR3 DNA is TGCAGCGTGGAGACGGTCTACGAGCAGTACTTC.

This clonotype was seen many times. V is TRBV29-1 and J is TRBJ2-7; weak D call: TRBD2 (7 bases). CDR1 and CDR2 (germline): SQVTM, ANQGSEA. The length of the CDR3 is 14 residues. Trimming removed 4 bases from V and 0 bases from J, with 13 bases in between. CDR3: CSVGRGRDSYEQYF. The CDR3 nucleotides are TGCAGCGTTGGTAGGGGGAGGGACTCCTACGAGCAGTACTTC.

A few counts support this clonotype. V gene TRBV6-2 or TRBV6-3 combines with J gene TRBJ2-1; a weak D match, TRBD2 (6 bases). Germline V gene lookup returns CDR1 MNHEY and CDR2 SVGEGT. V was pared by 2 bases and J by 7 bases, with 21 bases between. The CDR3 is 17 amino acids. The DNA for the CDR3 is TGTGCCAGCAGTTACACGAGGTTGGGGGGATACCCAAATGAGCAGTTCTTC. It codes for CASSYTRLGGYPNEQFF.

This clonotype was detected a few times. CDR3 in amino acids: CASSLGPNYNSPLHF. The CDR3 nucleotides read TGTGCCAGCAGCTTAGGACCGAACTATAATTCACCCCTCCACTTT. The J gene is TRBJ1-6, the V gene TRBV7-9; D remains ambiguous. The CDR3 contains 15 residues. V was clipped by 1 base and J by 3 bases, with 7 bases between them. Germline lookup yields CDR1 SEHNR and CDR2 FQNEAQ (reference sequence).

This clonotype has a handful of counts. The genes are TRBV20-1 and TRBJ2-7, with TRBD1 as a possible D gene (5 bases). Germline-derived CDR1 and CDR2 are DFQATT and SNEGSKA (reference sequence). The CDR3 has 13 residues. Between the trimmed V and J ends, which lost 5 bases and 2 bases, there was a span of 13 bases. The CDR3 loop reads CSAVPDRPYEQYF. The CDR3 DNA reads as TGCAGTGCTGTTCCAGACAGACCCTACGAGCAGTACTTC.

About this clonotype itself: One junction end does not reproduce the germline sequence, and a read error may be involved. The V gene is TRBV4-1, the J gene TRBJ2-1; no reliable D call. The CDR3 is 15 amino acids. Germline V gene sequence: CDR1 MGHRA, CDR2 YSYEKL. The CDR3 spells CAGSQGWSSYNEQFF. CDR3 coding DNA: TGCGCCGGCAGCCAAGGGTGGAGCTCCTACAATGAGCAGTTCTTC.

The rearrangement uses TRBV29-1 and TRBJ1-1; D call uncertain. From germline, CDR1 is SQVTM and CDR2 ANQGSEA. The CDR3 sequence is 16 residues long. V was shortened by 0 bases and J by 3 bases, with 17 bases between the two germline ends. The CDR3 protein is CSVEDRIGVVDTEAFF. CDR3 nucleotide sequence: TGCAGCGTTGAAGATAGGATTGGGGTCGTAGACACTGAAGCTTTCTTT.

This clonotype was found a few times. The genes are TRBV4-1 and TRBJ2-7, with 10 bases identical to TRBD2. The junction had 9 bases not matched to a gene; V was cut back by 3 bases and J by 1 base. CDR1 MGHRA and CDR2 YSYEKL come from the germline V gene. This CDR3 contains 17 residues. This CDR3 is CASSQTRKLAGSYEQYF. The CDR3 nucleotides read TGCGCCAGCAGCCAGACAAGAAAACTAGCGGGATCCTACGAGCAGTACTTC.

In nucleotides, the CDR3 is TGCGCCAGCAGCTCGGCTCTTAGCTCCTATAATTCACCCCTCCACTTT. Translating gives CASSSALSSYNSPLHF. This sequence joins TRBV5-1 and TRBJ1-6; D is uncertain. Germline V gene data show CDR1 as SGHRS and CDR2 as YFSETQ. This CDR3 region has 16 residues. Trimming stripped 3 bases from V and 0 bases from J, with 10 bases between.

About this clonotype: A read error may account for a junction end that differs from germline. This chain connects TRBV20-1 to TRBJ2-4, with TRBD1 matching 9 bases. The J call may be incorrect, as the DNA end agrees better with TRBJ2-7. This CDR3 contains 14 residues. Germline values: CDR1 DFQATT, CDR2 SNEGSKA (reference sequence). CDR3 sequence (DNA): TGCAGTGCGAGATCGGGACAGGGATCCTGCGAGCAGTACTTC. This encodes CSARSGQGSCEQYF.

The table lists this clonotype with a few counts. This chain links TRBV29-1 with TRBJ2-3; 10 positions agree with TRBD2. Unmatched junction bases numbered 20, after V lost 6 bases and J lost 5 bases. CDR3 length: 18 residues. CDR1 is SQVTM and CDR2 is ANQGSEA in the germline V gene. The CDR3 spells CSVWARAPASGGIDTQYF. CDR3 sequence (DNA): TGCAGCGTGTGGGCTAGGGCCCCGGCTAGCGGGGGTATAGATACGCAGTATTTT.

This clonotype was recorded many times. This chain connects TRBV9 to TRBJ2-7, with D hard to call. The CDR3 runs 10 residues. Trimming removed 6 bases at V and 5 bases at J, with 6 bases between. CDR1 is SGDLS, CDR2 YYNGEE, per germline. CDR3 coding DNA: TGTGCCAGCAAGGAAGACGAGCAGTACTTC. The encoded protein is CASKEDEQYF.

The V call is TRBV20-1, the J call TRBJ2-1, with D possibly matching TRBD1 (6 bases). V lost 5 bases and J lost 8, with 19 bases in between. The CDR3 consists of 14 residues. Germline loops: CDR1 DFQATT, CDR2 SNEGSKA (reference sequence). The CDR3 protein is CSAFAGDLVDEQFF. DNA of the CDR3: TGCAGTGCTTTCGCAGGGGATTTGGTGGATGAGCAGTTCTTC.

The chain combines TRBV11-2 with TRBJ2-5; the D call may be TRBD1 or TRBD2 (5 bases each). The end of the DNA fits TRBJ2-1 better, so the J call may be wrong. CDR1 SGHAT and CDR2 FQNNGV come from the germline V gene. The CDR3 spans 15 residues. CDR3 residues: CASSLAGTPSETQFF. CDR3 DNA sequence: TGTGCCAGCAGCTTAGCCGGGACCCCATCGGAGACCCAGTTCTTC.

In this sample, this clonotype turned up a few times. CDR3 in DNA: TGTGCCATCAGTGAAGCGGGGGGGCGGAATGAGCAGTTCTTC. Protein: CAISEAGGRNEQFF. This chain connects TRBV10-3 to TRBJ2-1; 10 bases line up with TRBD2. The V segment lost 3 bases and the J segment 7 bases; nucleotides outside the gene matches: 3. The CDR3 sequence is 14 residues long. Germline CDR1 and CDR2: ENHRY and SYGVKD.

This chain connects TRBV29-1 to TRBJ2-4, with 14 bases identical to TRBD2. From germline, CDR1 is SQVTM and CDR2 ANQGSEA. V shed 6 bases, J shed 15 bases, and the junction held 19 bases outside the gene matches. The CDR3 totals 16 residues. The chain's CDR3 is CSVVGTSGGLSYERYF. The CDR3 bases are TGCAGCGTGGTCGGGACTAGCGGGGGCCTATCCTACGAGCGGTACTTC.

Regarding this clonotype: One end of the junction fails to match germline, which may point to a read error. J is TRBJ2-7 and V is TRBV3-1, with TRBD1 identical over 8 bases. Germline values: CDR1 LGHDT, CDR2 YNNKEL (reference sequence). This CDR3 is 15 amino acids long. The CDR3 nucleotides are TGTACCAGCAGCGACCGACAGGGGATCTCCTACGAGCAGTACTTC. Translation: CTSSDRQGISYEQYF.

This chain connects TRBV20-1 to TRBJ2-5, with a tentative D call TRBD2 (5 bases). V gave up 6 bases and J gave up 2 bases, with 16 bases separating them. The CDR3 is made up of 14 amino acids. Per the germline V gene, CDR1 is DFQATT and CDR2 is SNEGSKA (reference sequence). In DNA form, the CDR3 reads TGCAGTGCCAAAACCGGGGTGGGTCAAGAGACCCAGTACTTC. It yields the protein CSAKTGVGQETQYF.

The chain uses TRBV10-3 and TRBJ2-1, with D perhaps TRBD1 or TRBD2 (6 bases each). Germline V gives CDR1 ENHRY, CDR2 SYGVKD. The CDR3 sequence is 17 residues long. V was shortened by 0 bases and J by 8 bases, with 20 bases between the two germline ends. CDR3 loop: CAISESPGGRRFHEQFF. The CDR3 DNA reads TGTGCCATCAGTGAGTCGCCCGGGGGCAGGAGGTTTCATGAGCAGTTCTTC.

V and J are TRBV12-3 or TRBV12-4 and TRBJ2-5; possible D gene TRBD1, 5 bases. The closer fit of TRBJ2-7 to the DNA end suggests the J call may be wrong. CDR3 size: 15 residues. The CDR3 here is CASSSQPPRTNEQYF. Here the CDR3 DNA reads TGTGCCAGCAGTTCCCAGCCACCTCGGACAAACGAGCAGTACTTC.

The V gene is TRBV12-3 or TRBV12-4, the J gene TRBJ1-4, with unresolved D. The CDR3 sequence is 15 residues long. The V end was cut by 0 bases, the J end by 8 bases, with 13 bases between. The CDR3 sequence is CASSLALLGPEKLFF. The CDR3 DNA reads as TGTGCCAGCAGTTTAGCGTTACTTGGCCCGGAAAAACTGTTTTTT.

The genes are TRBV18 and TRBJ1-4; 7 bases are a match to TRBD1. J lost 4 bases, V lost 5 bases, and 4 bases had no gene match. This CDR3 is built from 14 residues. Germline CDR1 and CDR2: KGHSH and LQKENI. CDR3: CASSEGARNEKLFF. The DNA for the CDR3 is TGTGCCAGCTCAGAGGGGGCCCGTAATGAAAAACTGTTTTTT.